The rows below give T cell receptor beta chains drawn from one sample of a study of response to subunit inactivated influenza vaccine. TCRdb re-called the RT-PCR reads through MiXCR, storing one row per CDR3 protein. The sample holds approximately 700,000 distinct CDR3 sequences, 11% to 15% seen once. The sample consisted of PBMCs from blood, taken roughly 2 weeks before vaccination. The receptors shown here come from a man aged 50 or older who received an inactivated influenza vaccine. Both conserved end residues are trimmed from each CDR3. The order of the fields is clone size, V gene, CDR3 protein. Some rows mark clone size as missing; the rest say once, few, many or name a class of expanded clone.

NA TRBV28 ASSRGPRMPWETQY
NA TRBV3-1 ASSRMRGGTYNEQF
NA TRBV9 ASSLYGQGGYEQY
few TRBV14 ASSHLFGSIREQY
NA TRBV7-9 ASSLSLSADTQY
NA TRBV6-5 ASSYGGGVYEQY
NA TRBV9 ASSVAPGGGREKLF
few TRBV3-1 ASSQVGQSNPTDTQY
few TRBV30 AWTLGLAGGQETQY
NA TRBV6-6 ASKETGSTEAF
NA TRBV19 ASSIGYRARRGGQPQH
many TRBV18 ASSPPRAYEQY
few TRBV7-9 ASSLDRTWHGYT
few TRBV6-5 ASSFQGVGQPQH
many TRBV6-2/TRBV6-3 ASSYLYSNQPQH
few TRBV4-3 ASSQVIRDGYT
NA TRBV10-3 AIGTSGSYNEQF
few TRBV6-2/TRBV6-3 ASSYSRDTQY
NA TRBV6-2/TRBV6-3 ASSYSNRAQY
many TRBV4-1 ASSPNRDLGTYEQY
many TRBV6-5 ASSYSAGYNEQF
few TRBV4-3 ASSQDGQDNQPQH
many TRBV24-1 ATSEVRAGEKLF
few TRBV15 ATSRDNFRGEAF
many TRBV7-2 ASSLVAGEAETQY
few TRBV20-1 SAPPGTGSFSLYGYT
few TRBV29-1 SVEKGTTEAF
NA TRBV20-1 SAREQPDNEQF
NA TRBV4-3 ASSQVPGPGGEQY
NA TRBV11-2 ASSLGQWETQY
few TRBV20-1 SAREGISGELF
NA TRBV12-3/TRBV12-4 ASRSQEGGGTEAF
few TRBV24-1 ATSDPGHNEQF
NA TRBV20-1 SAPMAGVNAYNSPLH
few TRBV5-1 ASSEDRGTQY
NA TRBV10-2 ASSSGETDTQY
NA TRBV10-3 AIRDGTGVSYEQY
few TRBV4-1 ASSHPATGELF
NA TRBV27 ASRLVESYNEQF
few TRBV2 ASNREQTDTQY
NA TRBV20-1 SAHGHSNQPQH
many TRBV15 ATQLRKNTGELF
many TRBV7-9 ASSYGFGVTETQY
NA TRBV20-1 SAVDWTGGSYEQY
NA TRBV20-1 SARPSTETQY
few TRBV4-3 ASSQDPLAGIGELF
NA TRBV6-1 ASTPGGKLF
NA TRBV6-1 ASYGTGTNAQF
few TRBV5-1 ASSFSGGETQY